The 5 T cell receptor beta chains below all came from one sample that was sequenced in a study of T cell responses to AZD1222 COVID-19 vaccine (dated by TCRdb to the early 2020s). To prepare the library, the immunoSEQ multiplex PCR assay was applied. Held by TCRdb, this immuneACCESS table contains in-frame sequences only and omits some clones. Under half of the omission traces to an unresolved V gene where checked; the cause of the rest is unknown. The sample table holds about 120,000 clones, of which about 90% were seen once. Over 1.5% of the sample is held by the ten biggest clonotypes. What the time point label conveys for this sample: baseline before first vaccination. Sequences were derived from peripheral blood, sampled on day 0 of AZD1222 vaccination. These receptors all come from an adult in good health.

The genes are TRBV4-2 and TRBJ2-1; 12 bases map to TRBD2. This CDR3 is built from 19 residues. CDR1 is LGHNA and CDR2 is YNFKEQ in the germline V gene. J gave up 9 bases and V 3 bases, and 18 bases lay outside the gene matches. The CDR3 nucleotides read TGTGCCAGCAGCCACCGGACTAGCGGGGCCGCTATCGGCCTTCCTGAGCAGTTCTTC. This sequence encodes CASSHRTSGAAIGLPEQFF.

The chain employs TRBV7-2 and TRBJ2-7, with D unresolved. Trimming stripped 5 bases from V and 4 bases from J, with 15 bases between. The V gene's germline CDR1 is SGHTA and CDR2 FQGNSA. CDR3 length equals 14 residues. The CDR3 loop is CASSPRLGPYEQYV. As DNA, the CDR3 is TGTGCCAGCAGCCCACGTTTAGGCCCTTACGAGCAGTACGTC.

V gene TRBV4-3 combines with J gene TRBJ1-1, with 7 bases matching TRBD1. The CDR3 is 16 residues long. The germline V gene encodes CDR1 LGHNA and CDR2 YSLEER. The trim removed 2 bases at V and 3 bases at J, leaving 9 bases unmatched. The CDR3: CASSQTPTGEYTEAFF. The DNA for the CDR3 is TGCGCCAGCAGCCAAACCCCAACAGGGGAGTACACTGAAGCTTTCTTT.

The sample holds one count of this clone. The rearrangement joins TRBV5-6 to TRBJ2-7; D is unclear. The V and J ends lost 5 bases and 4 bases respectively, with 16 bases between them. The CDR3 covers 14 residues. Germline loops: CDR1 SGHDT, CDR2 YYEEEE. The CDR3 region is CASRRGSFTYEQYF. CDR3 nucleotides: TGTGCCAGCAGACGTGGGTCTTTTACATACGAGCAGTACTTC.

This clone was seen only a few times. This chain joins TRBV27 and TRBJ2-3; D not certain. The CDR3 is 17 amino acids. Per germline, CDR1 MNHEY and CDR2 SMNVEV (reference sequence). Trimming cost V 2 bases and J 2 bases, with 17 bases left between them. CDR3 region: CASSLNFRRQITDTQYF. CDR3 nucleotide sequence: TGTGCCAGCAGTTTAAATTTTAGGCGGCAGATCACAGATACGCAGTATTTT.